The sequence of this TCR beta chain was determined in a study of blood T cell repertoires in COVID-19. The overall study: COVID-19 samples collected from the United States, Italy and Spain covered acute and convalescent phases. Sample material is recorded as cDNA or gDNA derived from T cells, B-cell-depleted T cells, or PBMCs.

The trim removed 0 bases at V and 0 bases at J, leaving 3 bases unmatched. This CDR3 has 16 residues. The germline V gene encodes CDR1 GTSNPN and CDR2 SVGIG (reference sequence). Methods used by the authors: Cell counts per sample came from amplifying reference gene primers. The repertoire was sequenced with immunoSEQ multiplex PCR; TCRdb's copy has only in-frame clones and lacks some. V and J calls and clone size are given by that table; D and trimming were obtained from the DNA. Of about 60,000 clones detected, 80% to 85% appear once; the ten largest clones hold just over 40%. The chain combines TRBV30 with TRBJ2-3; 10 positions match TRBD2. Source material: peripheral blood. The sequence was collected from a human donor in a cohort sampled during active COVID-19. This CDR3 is CAWSVSAGGSTDTQYF. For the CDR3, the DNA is TGTGCCTGGAGTGTGTCAGCGGGGGGGAGCACAGATACGCAGTATTTT.